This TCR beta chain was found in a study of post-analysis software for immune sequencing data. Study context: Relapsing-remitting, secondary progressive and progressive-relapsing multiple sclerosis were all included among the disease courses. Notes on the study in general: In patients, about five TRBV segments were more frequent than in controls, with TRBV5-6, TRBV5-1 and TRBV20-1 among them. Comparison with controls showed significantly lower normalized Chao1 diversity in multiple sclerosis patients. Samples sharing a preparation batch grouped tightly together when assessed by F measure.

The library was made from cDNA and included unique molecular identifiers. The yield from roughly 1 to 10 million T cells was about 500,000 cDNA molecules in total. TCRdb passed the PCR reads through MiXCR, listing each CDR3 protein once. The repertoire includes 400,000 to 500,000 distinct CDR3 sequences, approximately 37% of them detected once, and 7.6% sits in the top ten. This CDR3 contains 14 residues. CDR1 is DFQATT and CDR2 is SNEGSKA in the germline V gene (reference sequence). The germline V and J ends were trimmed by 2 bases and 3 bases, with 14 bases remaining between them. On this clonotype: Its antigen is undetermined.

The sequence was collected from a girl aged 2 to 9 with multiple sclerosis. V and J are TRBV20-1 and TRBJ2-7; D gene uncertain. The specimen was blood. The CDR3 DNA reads TGCAGTGCTAGATTACCTCGGGTAAACTACGAGCAGTACTTC. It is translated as CSARLPRVNYEQYF.